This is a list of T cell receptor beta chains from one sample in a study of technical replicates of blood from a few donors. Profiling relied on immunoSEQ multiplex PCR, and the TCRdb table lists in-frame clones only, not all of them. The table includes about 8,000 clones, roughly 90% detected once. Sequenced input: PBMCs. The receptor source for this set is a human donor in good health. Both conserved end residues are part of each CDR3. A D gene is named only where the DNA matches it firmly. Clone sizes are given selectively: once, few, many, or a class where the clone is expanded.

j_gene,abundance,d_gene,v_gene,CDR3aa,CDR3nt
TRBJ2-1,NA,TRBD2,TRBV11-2,CASSRGDDNEQFF,TGTGCCAGCAGCCGGGGGGACGACAATGAGCAGTTCTTC
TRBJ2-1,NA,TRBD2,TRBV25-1,CASSEILAGGGNEQFF,TGTGCCAGCAGTGAGATACTAGCGGGAGGGGGCAATGAGCAGTTCTTC
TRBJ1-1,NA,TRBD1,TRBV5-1,CASSGTRQGAEAFF,TGCGCCAGCAGCGGGACAAGGCAGGGGGCTGAAGCTTTCTTT
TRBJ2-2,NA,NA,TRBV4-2,CASSQEGLTGELFF,TGTGCCAGCAGCCAAGAGGGCTTGACCGGGGAGCTGTTTTTT
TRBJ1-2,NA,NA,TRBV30,CALIYYGYTF,TGTGCCTTAATTTACTATGGCTACACCTTC
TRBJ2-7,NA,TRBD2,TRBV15,CATSRELAGLREQYF,TGTGCCACCAGCAGAGAACTAGCGGGACTACGGGAGCAGTACTTC
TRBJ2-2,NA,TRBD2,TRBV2,CASSETSGWMNPGELFF,TGTGCCAGCAGTGAGACTAGCGGATGGATGAACCCCGGGGAGCTGTTTTTT
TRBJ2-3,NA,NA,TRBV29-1,CSVEGPLAAQVDTQYF,TGCAGCGTTGAAGGACCATTAGCGGCTCAGGTCGATACGCAGTATTTT
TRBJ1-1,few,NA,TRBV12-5,CASGLAGRTFF,TGTGCTAGTGGTTTAGCCGGTCGAACTTTCTTT
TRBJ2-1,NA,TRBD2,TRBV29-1,CSVETRRTSGRADEQFF,TGCAGCGTTGAAACCCGCCGGACTAGCGGGAGGGCGGATGAGCAGTTCTTC
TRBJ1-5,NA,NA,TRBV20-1,CSARDNQPQHF,TGCAGTGCCAGGGACAATCAGCCCCAGCATTTT
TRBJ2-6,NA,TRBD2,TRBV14,CASSQGLAGASGANVLTF,TGTGCCAGCAGCCAAGGACTAGCGGGGGCCTCTGGGGCCAACGTCCTGACTTTC
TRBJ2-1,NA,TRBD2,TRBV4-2,CASSQDYLAGYNEQFF,TGTGCCAGCAGCCAAGATTACCTAGCGGGGTACAATGAGCAGTTCTTC
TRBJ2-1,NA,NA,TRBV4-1,CASSSLAPIYNEQFF,TGCGCCAGCAGCTCCCTAGCGCCAATCTACAATGAGCAGTTCTTC
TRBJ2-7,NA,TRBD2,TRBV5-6,CASSFGLAGAEWRYEQYF,TGTGCCAGCAGCTTCGGGCTAGCGGGAGCAGAATGGAGGTACGAGCAGTACTTC
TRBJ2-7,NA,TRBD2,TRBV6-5,CASSSLTSGGYEQYF,TGTGCCAGCAGCTCCCTGACTAGCGGGGGGTACGAGCAGTACTTC
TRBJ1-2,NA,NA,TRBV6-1,CASSPTPGSYGYTF,TGTGCCAGCAGTCCCACTCCGGGAAGCTATGGCTACACCTTC